These 28 T cell receptor beta chains originate from one sample sequenced in a study of blood T cell repertoires in COVID-19. The method was immunoSEQ multiplex PCR; TCRdb's version includes in-frame clones alone and lacks a portion of them. Of about 93,000 clones detected, 85% to 90% appear once; the ten largest clones hold 1.5%. The sample was peripheral blood. Every receptor here comes from a human donor with active COVID-19. The donor label of this sample is uncertain.

This chain connects TRBV29-1 to TRBJ1-2; 9 bases are shared with TRBD1. Per the germline V gene, CDR1 is SQVTM and CDR2 is ANQGSEA. There are 15 residues in the CDR3. V lost 2 bases to trimming and J lost 0 bases; unmatched junction nucleotides: 4. The CDR3, as DNA: TGCAGCGTTGAACTGGACAGGGGAACTAACTATGGCTACACCTTC. The encoded protein is CSVELDRGTNYGYTF.

The chain links TRBV5-6 to TRBJ1-6, with TRBD1 as a possible D gene (6 bases). Germline CDR1 is SGHDT and CDR2 is YYEEEE. The CDR3 length is 15 residues. Trimming stripped 4 bases from V and 10 bases from J, with 18 bases between. CDR3 protein: CASSESRAGVSPLHF. CDR3 sequence (DNA): TGTGCCAGCAGCGAGAGTAGGGCAGGGGTGTCACCCCTCCACTTT. The full variable domain, completed using reference TRBV5-6 and TRBJ1-6, is DAGVTQSPTHLIKTRGQQVTLRCSPKSGHDTVSWYQQALGQGPQFIFQYYEEEERQRGNFPDRFSGHQFPNYSSELNVNALLLGDSALYLCASSESRAGVSPLHFGNGTRLTVT.

CDR3 protein: CASSPRGGAARGPQYF. The CDR3 DNA is TGTGCCAGCAGCCCGCGGGGGGGGGCGGCGCGAGGGCCGCAGTATTTT. This chain uses TRBV7-2 with TRBJ2-3; 9 bases match TRBD2. The CDR3 loop spans 16 amino acids. The V and J ends lost 5 bases and 10 bases, in that order; junction bases with no gene match: 16. CDR1 SGHTA and CDR2 FQGNSA come from the germline V gene.

The genes are TRBV25-1 and TRBJ1-4; no definite D call. The length of the CDR3 is 16 residues. Trimming took 3 bases from V and 2 from J, leaving 13 bases between them. CDR1 is MGHDK and CDR2 is SYGVNS in the germline V gene. CDR3 region: CASSDSVGSTNEKLFF. CDR3 coding DNA: TGTGCCAGCAGTGATAGTGTGGGGAGTACTAATGAAAAACTGTTTTTT. Using reference TRBV25-1 and TRBJ1-4 for the parts outside the CDR3, the full variable domain is EADIYQTPRYLVIGTGKKITLECSQTMGHDKMYWYQQDPGMELHLIHYSYGVNSTEKGDLSSESTVSRIRTEHFPLTLESARPSHTSQYLCASSDSVGSTNEKLFFGSGTQLSVL.

This clone has a single count. This chain links TRBV5-8 with TRBJ2-3; D not certain. CDR1 SGHTS and CDR2 YDEGEE come from the germline V gene. The V end was cut by 3 bases, the J end by 0 bases, with 2 bases between. CDR3 size: 12 residues. The CDR3, as DNA: TGTGCCAGCAGCTCTAGCACAGATACGCAGTATTTT. This encodes CASSSSTDTQYF. The whole variable domain, remainder taken from reference TRBV5-8 and TRBJ2-3, is EAGVTQSPTHLIKTRGQQATLRCSPISGHTSVYWYQQALGLGLQFLLWYDEGEERNRGNFPPRFSGRQFPNYSSELNVNALELEDSALYLCASSSSTDTQYFGPGTRLTVL.

This clone appeared a few times. The rearrangement uses TRBV28 and TRBJ2-2; the match to TRBD1 covers 8 bases. Unmatched junction bases numbered 9, after V lost 5 bases and J lost 4 bases. The CDR3 covers 16 residues. In germline, CDR1 is MDHEN, CDR2 SYDVKM. CDR3 residues: CASSTRQGIATGELFF. The CDR3 nucleotides read TGTGCCAGCAGTACCAGACAGGGGATTGCCACCGGGGAGCTGTTTTTT. Based on the CDR3 plus reference TRBV28 and TRBJ2-2, the full variable domain is DVKVTQSSRYLVKRTGEKVFLECVQDMDHENMFWYRQDPGLGLRLIYFSYDVKMKEKGDIPEGYSVSREKKERFSLILESASTNQTSMYLCASSTRQGIATGELFFGEGSRLTVL.

This clone has only one observation. J is TRBJ1-5 and V is TRBV27; D is possibly TRBD1 (6 bases). The CDR3 length is 14 residues. The germline V gene encodes CDR1 MNHEY and CDR2 SMNVEV (reference sequence). With 1 base removed from V and 5 bases from J, the gap between germline ends came to 9 bases. CDR3 in DNA: TGTGCCAGCAGTTTATACAGGGTGGATCAGCCCCAGCATTTT. Amino acids: CASSLYRVDQPQHF.

This chain links TRBV11-1 with TRBJ2-3, with a possible D match to TRBD1 (5 bases). V was shortened by 0 bases and J by 6 bases, with 10 bases between the two germline ends. The CDR3 extends over 14 amino acids. Germline V gene lookup returns CDR1 SGHAT and CDR2 FQDESV (reference sequence). In DNA form, the CDR3 reads TGTGCCAGCAGCTTAGCGGGGCCTCCGGATACGCAGTATTTT. It yields the protein CASSLAGPPDTQYF.

V and J are TRBV14 and TRBJ1-1; 7 positions match TRBD1. The CDR3 length is 12 residues. V gave up 3 bases and J gave up 13 bases; unmatched junction bases: 8. Germline V gives CDR1 SGHDN, CDR2 FVKESK. The CDR3 region has the DNA TGTGCCAGCAGCCATTCCGGGACAGCGGGTTTCTTT. Its translation is CASSHSGTAGFF.

The CDR3 nucleotides are TGCGCCAGCAGCCAAGATCGGCCAGGGGTTGATGAAAAACTGTTTTTT. It specifies CASSQDRPGVDEKLFF. V is TRBV4-3 and J is TRBJ1-4; D is perhaps TRBD1 (6 bases). CDR1 and CDR2 from the germline V gene are LGHNA and YSLEER. This CDR3 has 16 residues. The V and J ends lost 0 bases and 6 bases respectively, with 14 bases between them.

The chain is built from TRBV7-2 and TRBJ1-6; D may be TRBD1 (5 bases). V gave up 1 base and J gave up 9 bases, with 13 bases separating them. The CDR3 consists of 15 residues. Germline CDR1 and CDR2: SGHTA and FQGNSA. The CDR3: CASSLEGAVSSPLHF. The DNA of the CDR3 is TGTGCCAGCAGCTTAGAAGGGGCGGTGAGTTCACCCCTCCACTTT.

V usage is TRBV5-4 and J usage is TRBJ1-2; 7 nucleotides match TRBD1. The CDR3 contains 14 residues. From germline, CDR1 is SGHNT and CDR2 YYREEE (reference sequence). V gave up 4 bases and J gave up 4 bases; unmatched junction bases: 7. The CDR3, as DNA: TGTGCCAGCAGCCCGGACAGGACGTTCTATGGCTACACCTTC. The encoded protein is CASSPDRTFYGYTF.

This clone is labeled medium-sized. The chain is built from TRBV14 and TRBJ1-5; 8 bases map to TRBD1. This CDR3 has 14 amino acids. Germline assignment: CDR1 SGHDN and CDR2 FVKESK. J was trimmed by 6 bases and V by 1 base; bases with no gene match: 2. The CDR3 DNA follows: TGTGCCAGCAGCCAAGCAGGGGGCAGTCAGCCCCAGCATTTT. Amino acids: CASSQAGGSQPQHF. The entire variable domain, with the rest obtained from reference TRBV14 and TRBJ1-5, is as follows: EAGVTQFPSHSVIEKGQTVTLRCDPISGHDNLYWYRRVMGKEIKFLLHFVKESKQDESGMPNNRFLAERTGGTYSTLKVQPAELEDSGVYFCASSQAGGSQPQHFGDGTRLSIL.

The chain joins TRBV15 to TRBJ2-5; the D gene is possibly TRBD1 (5 bases). The CDR3 spans 15 residues. In germline, CDR1 is LNHNV, CDR2 YYDKDF (reference sequence). The germline V and J ends were trimmed by 0 bases and 3 bases, with 11 bases remaining between them. The CDR3 DNA reads as TGTGCCACCAGCAGAGAAAGGGGCGCGGAAGAGACCCAGTACTTC. Protein: CATSRERGAEETQYF.

Remarks on this clone: One junction end disagrees with the germline gene, perhaps due to a read error. This chain joins TRBV28 and TRBJ1-6, with TRBD1 as a possible D gene (6 bases). The CDR3 is made up of 12 amino acids. Germline V CDR1 and CDR2: MDHEN, SYDVKM. CDR3 sequence: CASSPPVGRGDF. The CDR3 bases are TGTGCCAGCAGTCCCCCGGTGGGCAGGGGTGACTTT.

The chain couples TRBV12-3 or TRBV12-4 to TRBJ2-5; D possibly corresponds to TRBD2 (6 bases). The CDR3 runs 13 residues. V was pared by 2 bases and J by 5 bases, with 9 bases between. The CDR3 DNA reads as TGTGCCAGCAGTTTACAGGGAGGCGAGACCCAGTACTTC. It translates to CASSLQGGETQYF.

For the CDR3, the DNA is TGTGCCAGCACCCATGGCCGGGACAGGGGGCTCTATGGCTACACCTTC. Residues: CASTHGRDRGLYGYTF. The gene calls are TRBV28 and TRBJ1-2, with 12 bases aligning to TRBD1. The trim removed 7 bases at V and 4 bases at J, leaving 10 bases unmatched. The CDR3 has 16 amino acids. CDR1 is MDHEN, CDR2 SYDVKM, per germline.

The chain has TRBV30 and TRBJ2-3, with 8 bases that match TRBD2. The J segment lost 0 bases and the V segment lost 3 bases, leaving 5 bases of the junction unmatched. CDR3 length: 15 residues. Germline values: CDR1 GTSNPN, CDR2 SVGIG (reference sequence). The CDR3 DNA reads TGTGCCTGGAGCGATAGCGGGGCTAGCACAGATACGCAGTATTTT. Protein sequence: CAWSDSGASTDTQYF.

The CDR3 coding sequence is TGTGCCACCAGCAGAGATCGGGTAGTCTCTGGAAACACCATATATTTT. It codes for CATSRDRVVSGNTIYF. This chain uses TRBV15 with TRBJ1-3; D unclear. With 0 bases removed from V and 0 bases from J, the gap between germline ends came to 9 bases. In germline, CDR1 is LNHNV, CDR2 YYDKDF (reference sequence). This CDR3 has 16 amino acids.

This chain links TRBV21-1 with TRBJ2-7; no check of the table's D call, TRBD1, against the DNA was made. TRBV21-1 is annotated as a pseudogene. The CDR3 consists of 15 residues. Written as DNA, the CDR3 is TGTGCCAGCAGCACTAGGGACAGGGCGGCCTACGAGCAGTACTTC. Amino acids: CASSTRDRAAYEQYF.

The V call is TRBV5-1, the J call TRBJ1-1; perhaps TRBD1 as D (6 bases). The CDR3 covers 17 residues. The germline V gene has CDR1 SGHRS and CDR2 YFSETQ. The germline V and J ends were trimmed by 0 bases and 0 bases, with 15 bases remaining between them. Here the CDR3 DNA reads TGCGCCAGCAGCTTGGGTCTCCAGGGGTGGATGAACACTGAAGCTTTCTTT. Protein product: CASSLGLQGWMNTEAFF.

The genes are TRBV6-2 or TRBV6-3 and TRBJ2-7, with a weak D call TRBD2 (5 bases). CDR1 is MNHEY and CDR2 is SVGEGT in the germline V gene. Trimming removed 10 bases from V and 2 bases from J, with 18 bases in between. CDR3 length: 14 residues. CDR3 bases: TGTGCCACCAGCATGGGATACGGGGCCTACGAGCAGTACTTC. Its protein product is CATSMGYGAYEQYF.

The chain has TRBV7-8 and TRBJ1-6; the D is unclear. The CDR3 runs 14 residues. V lost 7 bases and J 7 bases, leaving 14 bases between the germline ends. In germline, CDR1 is SGHVS, CDR2 FQNEAQ. CDR3 DNA: TGTGCCAGCAACCACGCACAGAACAATTCACCCCTCCACTTT. As protein: CASNHAQNNSPLHF.

This rearrangement joins TRBV6-5 to TRBJ2-7; 8 positions agree with TRBD1. The ends lost 11 bases at V and 7 bases at J; junction bases unmatched: 10. CDR3 length: 12 residues. Germline CDR1 is MNHEY and CDR2 is SVGAGI. The CDR3 DNA is TGTGCCGAACCGGGACAGGAGGGGGAGCAGTACTTC. Amino acid sequence: CAEPGQEGEQYF.

This clone was detected a few times. This chain connects TRBV6-2 or TRBV6-3 to TRBJ1-1, with D possibly TRBD1 on 5 matching bases. The CDR3 is made up of 15 amino acids. Trimming removed 5 bases from V and 2 bases from J, with 15 bases in between. The germline V gene has CDR1 MNHEY and CDR2 SVGEGT. The CDR3 DNA reads TGTGCCAGCAGTCTATACTCGACAGACAACACTGAAGCTTTCTTT. Its translation is CASSLYSTDNTEAFF.

The V call is TRBV27, the J call TRBJ2-7; 9 bases agree with TRBD1. The CDR3 is 15 residues long. Germline lookup yields CDR1 MNHEY and CDR2 SMNVEV (reference sequence). V was clipped by 8 bases and J by 4 bases; unmatched bases: 12. The CDR3 loop is CASGEGTGFLYEQYF. CDR3 DNA: TGTGCCAGCGGGGAGGGGACAGGGTTTCTGTACGAGCAGTACTTC.

This clone was seen just once. V gene TRBV12-5 combines with J gene TRBJ2-7, with 9 bases matching TRBD1. Germline V gene lookup returns CDR1 LGHNT and CDR2 FRNRAP. The trim removed 0 bases at V and 3 bases at J, leaving 12 bases unmatched. The CDR3 runs 18 residues. The CDR3 nucleotides read TGTGCTAGTGGTTTGGTAGCGGTTTTGACAGGGGGGAGCTACGAGCAGTACTTC. This sequence encodes CASGLVAVLTGGSYEQYF.

This clone was detected once. The chain links TRBV5-4 to TRBJ2-7; D ambiguous. Looked up from germline, CDR1 is SGHNT and CDR2 is YYREEE (reference sequence). This CDR3 has 12 residues. V dropped 3 bases and J dropped 1 base, with 5 bases sitting between them. This CDR3 reads CASSYQSYEQYF. Here the CDR3 DNA reads TGTGCCAGCAGCTATCAGTCCTACGAGCAGTACTTC.